The 13 T cell receptor beta chains in this list originate from one sample, sequenced in a study of CD8+CD57+ T cells in acquired aplastic anemia. TCR beta VDJ and CDR3 were profiled, and genomic DNA was the template. TCRdb processed the reads anew with MiXCR; each CDR3 protein has one entry. The table shows 400,000 to 450,000 distinct CDR3 sequences, with roughly 68% occurring only once. The specimen was sorted CD4+, CD8+, or CD8+CD57+ T cells (not recorded which) from PBMCs. These receptors came from a human donor in good health, serving as a control.

The rearrangement links TRBV20-1 to TRBJ1-2, with no clear D. The germline V gene has CDR1 DFQATT and CDR2 SNEGSKA (reference sequence). This CDR3 spans 13 amino acids. V shed 0 bases and J shed 1 base, with 6 bases lying between them. The DNA for the CDR3 is TGCAGTGCTAGAGATCAGGTTAACTATGGCTACACCTTC. Translated, it gives CSARDQVNYGYTF.

V and J are TRBV11-3 and TRBJ2-7, with D perhaps assigned TRBD1 or TRBD2 (7 bases each). Germline CDR1 and CDR2: SGHNT and YENEEA. Trimming shortened V by 8 bases and J by 6 bases, and 14 bases separated the two germline ends. The CDR3 spans 12 residues. The chain's CDR3 is CASVRGGGEQYF. CDR3 nucleotide sequence: TGTGCCAGCGTCAGGGGGGGCGGCGAGCAGTACTTC.

There are many counts of this clonotype. The rearrangement joins TRBV10-3 to TRBJ1-5; maybe TRBD1 (5 bases). Germline lookup yields CDR1 ENHRY and CDR2 SYGVKD. The CDR3 runs 14 residues. Trimming pared 2 bases from V and 7 bases from J, leaving 12 bases between. CDR3 sequence: CAISEQGLGQPQHF. The DNA of the CDR3 is TGTGCCATCAGTGAGCAGGGTCTGGGCCAGCCCCAGCATTTT.

With regard to this clonotype: The CDR3 carries no conserved terminal phenylalanine or tryptophan, so it likely arises from a read error. The DNA is left out, because the CDR3 cannot be placed on it with certainty; the CDR3 is given as TCRdb lists it. J is TRBJ1-2 and V is TRBV19. The CDR3 region is 14 residues in length, termini included. Germline V gene data show CDR1 as LNHDA and CDR2 as SQIVND (reference sequence). The CDR3 sequence is CASSFGIGLYDSTL.

This clonotype was counted between two and nine times. V and J are TRBV10-1 and TRBJ2-5; 8 nucleotides align to TRBD2. Per the germline V gene, CDR1 is WNHNN and CDR2 is SYGVQD (reference sequence). J was trimmed by 7 bases and V by 2 bases; bases with no gene match: 9. CDR3 length: 15 amino acids. The CDR3 bases are TGCGCCAGCAGTGAGATCGTGGCGGGAGGTGGGACCCAGTACTTC. Translation: CASSEIVAGGGTQYF.

This clonotype was detected a few times. The gene calls are TRBV15 and TRBJ1-5; D unresolved. Per the germline V gene, CDR1 is LNHNV and CDR2 is YYDKDF (reference sequence). This CDR3 region has 11 residues. Trimming took off 11 bases at V and 7 bases at J, with 12 bases between the two ends. CDR3 coding DNA: TGTGCCGCCAAGAGTGCACAGCCCCAGCATTTT. Protein: CAAKSAQPQHF.

Concerning this clonotype: The CDR3 carries no conserved terminal phenylalanine or tryptophan, so it likely arises from a read error. The limits of the CDR3 on the DNA are not certain, so only TCRdb's listed CDR3 is given. The rearrangement uses TRBV19 and TRBJ2-7. Counting both end residues, the CDR3 totals 11 amino acids. The germline V gene encodes CDR1 LNHDA and CDR2 SQIVND (reference sequence). CDR3 loop: CASSIAGEKDI.

The V gene is TRBV20-1, the J gene TRBJ2-3; 7 bases align to TRBD2. J gave up 1 base and V 6 bases, and 13 bases lay outside the gene matches. Per the germline V gene, CDR1 is DFQATT and CDR2 is SNEGSKA (reference sequence). The CDR3 covers 16 residues. In DNA, the CDR3 is TGCAGTGCCACCGGGGGGACTCGCTACCGCACAGATACGCAGTATTTT. Translation: CSATGGTRYRTDTQYF.

Concerning this clonotype: The junction and the germline gene differ at one end; a read error may be behind it. The chain employs TRBV7-2 and TRBJ2-7, with TRBD2 matching 7 bases. Germline CDR1 and CDR2: SGHTA and FQGNSA. The length of the CDR3 is 13 residues. The CDR3 protein is CASSEEWEGEKYF. CDR3 nucleotide sequence: TGTGCCAGCAGCGAGGAGTGGGAGGGCGAGAAGTACTTC. Combining the CDR3 with reference TRBV7-2 and TRBJ2-7 gives the whole variable domain GAGVSQSPSNKVTEKGKDVELRCDPISGHTALYWYRQSLGQGLEFLIYFQGNSAPDKSGLPSDRFSAERTGGSVSTLTIQRTQQEDSAVYLCASSEEWEGEKYFGPGTRLTVT.

This clonotype was recorded once. Given the absence of the conserved phenylalanine or tryptophan at the CDR3 end, a read error is likely. The chain couples TRBV7-8 to TRBJ2-3, with TRBD2 matching 8 bases. The CDR3 is 13 amino acids. The V segment lost 5 bases and the J segment 8 bases; nucleotides outside the gene matches: 6. Looked up from germline, CDR1 is SGHVS and CDR2 is FQNEAQ. The CDR3 DNA reads TGTGCCAGCAGCCAGCGGGGGAGCGTTACGCAGTATGTT. Translated, it gives CASSQRGSVTQYV.

The count of this clonotype is one. V is TRBV3-1 and J is TRBJ2-3; D gene ambiguous. This CDR3 has 14 amino acids. V lost 0 bases and J 6 bases, leaving 10 bases between the germline ends. Germline values: CDR1 LGHDT, CDR2 YNNKEL (reference sequence). In nucleotides, the CDR3 is TGTGCCAGCAGCCAAGACCTCACAGCGGATACGCAGTATTTT. It is translated as CASSQDLTADTQYF.

This rearrangement joins TRBV7-2 to TRBJ1-3; D remains ambiguous. Germline V gene data show CDR1 as SGHTA and CDR2 as FQGNSA. Deletions cut 0 bases from V and 13 bases from J, with 22 bases between. This CDR3 spans 16 amino acids. Here the CDR3 DNA reads TGTGCCAGCAGCTTAGCGAACGGGGAATCCCAGCATTTTATATATTTT. It translates to CASSLANGESQHFIYF.

This clonotype was counted many times. V and J are TRBV20-1 and TRBJ1-2; 10 nucleotides line up with TRBD1. The CDR3 loop spans 15 amino acids. CDR1 is DFQATT, CDR2 SNEGSKA, per germline (reference sequence). Trimming removed 2 bases from V and 8 bases from J; junction bases left unmatched: 11. CDR3 nucleotide sequence: TGCAGTGCTAGACTAGGGACAGGGGCTATAGGCGGCTACACCTTC. Its protein product is CSARLGTGAIGGYTF.